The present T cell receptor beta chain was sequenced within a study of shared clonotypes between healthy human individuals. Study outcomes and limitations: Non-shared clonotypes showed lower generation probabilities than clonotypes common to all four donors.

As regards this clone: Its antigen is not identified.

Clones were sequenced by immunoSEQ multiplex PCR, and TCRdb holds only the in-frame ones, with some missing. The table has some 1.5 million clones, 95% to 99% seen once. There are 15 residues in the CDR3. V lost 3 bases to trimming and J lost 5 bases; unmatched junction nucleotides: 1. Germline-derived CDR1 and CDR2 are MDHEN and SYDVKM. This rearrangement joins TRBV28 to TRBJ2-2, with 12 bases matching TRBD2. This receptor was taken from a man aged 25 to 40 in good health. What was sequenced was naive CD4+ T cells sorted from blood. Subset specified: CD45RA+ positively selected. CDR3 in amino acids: CASSFGTSGTGELFF. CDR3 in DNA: TGTGCCAGCAGTTTCGGGACTAGCGGGACCGGGGAGCTGTTTTTT.